The next 9 T cell receptor beta chains were all read from a single sample in a study of PD-L1 blockade in urothelial cancer. The data were produced by immunoSEQ multiplex PCR, yet TCRdb's version contains in-frame clones alone and is incomplete. In the table there are 95,000 or so clones, around 87% of which are singletons. Documented time point: pretreatment peripheral blood. The material was PBMCs, obtained around atezolizumab (anti-PD-L1) treatment. Receptors were obtained from a man in his sixties with urothelial cancer.

The rearrangement links TRBV2 to TRBJ2-5, with 7 bases fitting TRBD2. The V segment lost 5 bases and the J segment 4 bases; nucleotides outside the gene matches: 10. This CDR3 region has 15 residues. In germline, CDR1 is SNHLY, CDR2 FYNNEI. CDR3 protein: CASSRDSGRRETQYF. The CDR3 DNA follows: TGTGCCAGCAGTCGGGACTCCGGGAGGCGAGAGACCCAGTACTTC.

The chain recombines TRBV5-1 with TRBJ1-5; D ambiguous. There are 13 residues in the CDR3. Looked up from germline, CDR1 is SGHRS and CDR2 is YFSETQ. Between the trimmed V and J ends, which lost 4 bases and 4 bases, there was a span of 9 bases. This CDR3 reads CASSPEANQPQHF. The DNA for the CDR3 is TGCGCCAGCAGCCCGGAAGCGAATCAGCCCCAGCATTTT. The whole variable domain, filled in from reference TRBV5-1 and TRBJ1-5, reads KAGVTQTPRYLIKTRGQQVTLSCSPISGHRSVSWYQQTPGQGLQFLFEYFSETQRNKGNFPGRFSGRQFSNSRSEMNVSTLELGDSALYLCASSPEANQPQHFGDGTRLSIL.

The rearrangement uses TRBV5-5 and TRBJ2-5; perhaps TRBD1 as D (6 bases). V gave up 3 bases and J gave up 1 base, with 13 bases separating them. Germline assignment: CDR1 SGHKS and CDR2 YYEKEE (reference sequence). This CDR3 is 15 amino acids long. In nucleotides, the CDR3 is TGTGCCAGCAGCTGGGCCGGACAGATCCAAGAGACCCAGTACTTC. Its protein product is CASSWAGQIQETQYF.

This rearrangement joins TRBV4-1 to TRBJ2-7; perhaps TRBD1 as D (5 bases). The CDR3 is 15 residues long. Trimming cost V 1 base and J 0 bases, with 10 bases left between them. Germline assignment: CDR1 MGHRA and CDR2 YSYEKL. The chain's CDR3 is CASSQGLQGSYEQYF. CDR3 nucleotides: TGCGCCAGCAGCCAAGGCCTCCAGGGCTCCTACGAGCAGTACTTC.

The chain has TRBV27 and TRBJ2-3; the match to TRBD2 covers 8 bases. J lost 5 bases, V lost 6 bases, and 4 bases had no gene match. The CDR3 covers 13 residues. Germline CDR1 MNHEY, CDR2 SMNVEV (reference sequence). The chain's CDR3 is CASRSAGVDTQYF. For the CDR3, the DNA is TGTGCCAGCAGGTCAGCGGGAGTAGATACGCAGTATTTT.

This clone was detected a few times. The V gene is TRBV15, the J gene TRBJ1-1; D ambiguous. From germline, CDR1 is LNHNV and CDR2 YYDKDF (reference sequence). V shed 10 bases and J shed 3 bases, with 18 bases lying between them. This CDR3 has 14 amino acids. CDR3 protein: CAIDLGVGHTEAFF. The CDR3, as DNA: TGTGCCATCGATCTCGGTGTTGGGCACACTGAAGCTTTCTTT.

The chain joins TRBV25-1 to TRBJ1-1; D possibly corresponds to TRBD1 (6 bases). V was pared by 3 bases and J by 0 bases, with 8 bases between. Germline CDR1 is MGHDK and CDR2 is SYGVNS. This CDR3 has 14 amino acids. Written as DNA, the CDR3 is TGTGCCAGCAGTGAGGGACATTTGAACACTGAAGCTTTCTTT. This gives the protein CASSEGHLNTEAFF.

This chain connects TRBV10-3 to TRBJ2-1; the match to TRBD2 covers 10 bases. The CDR3 sequence is 18 residues long. The trim removed 5 bases at V and 9 bases at J, leaving 19 bases unmatched. Germline V gene lookup returns CDR1 ENHRY and CDR2 SYGVKD. The CDR3 sequence is CAISPSIAGGRSYGEQFF. The CDR3 bases are TGTGCCATCAGTCCATCTATAGCGGGAGGTCGGTCATACGGTGAGCAGTTCTTC.

The gene calls are TRBV4-1 and TRBJ2-1; no reliable D call. Between the trimmed V and J ends, which lost 5 bases and 10 bases, there was a span of 9 bases. CDR3 length: 11 residues. Germline V gene data show CDR1 as MGHRA and CDR2 as YSYEKL. The CDR3 DNA follows: TGCGCCAGCAGCTCCCAGGAAGAGCAGTTCTTC. This gives the protein CASSSQEEQFF.